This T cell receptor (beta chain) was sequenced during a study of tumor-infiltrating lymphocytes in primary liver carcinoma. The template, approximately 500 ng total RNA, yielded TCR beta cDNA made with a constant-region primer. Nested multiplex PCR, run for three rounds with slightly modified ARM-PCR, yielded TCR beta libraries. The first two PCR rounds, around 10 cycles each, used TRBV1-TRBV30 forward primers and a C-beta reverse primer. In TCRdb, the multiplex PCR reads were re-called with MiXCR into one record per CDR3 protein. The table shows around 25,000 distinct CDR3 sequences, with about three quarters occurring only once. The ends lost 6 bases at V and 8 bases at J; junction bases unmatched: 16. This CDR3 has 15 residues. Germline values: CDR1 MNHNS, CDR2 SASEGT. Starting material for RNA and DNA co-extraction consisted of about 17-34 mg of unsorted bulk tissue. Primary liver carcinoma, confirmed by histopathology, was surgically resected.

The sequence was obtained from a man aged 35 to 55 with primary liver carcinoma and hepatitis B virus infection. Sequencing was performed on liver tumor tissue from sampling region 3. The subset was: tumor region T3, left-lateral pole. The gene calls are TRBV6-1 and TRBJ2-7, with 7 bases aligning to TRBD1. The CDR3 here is CASSLGDSSSCKQYF. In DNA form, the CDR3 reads TGTGCCAGCAGCCTGGGGGACAGTAGCTCCTGCAAGCAGTACTTC.